The rows below give T cell receptor beta chains drawn from one sample of a study of OX40 agonist ivuxolimab in advanced cancers. Data came from immunoSEQ multiplex PCR; TCRdb stores just in-frame clones and leaves some out. The sample consists of fewer than 55,000 clones, about four fifths of them appearing once. The starting material was CD4+ or CD8+ T cells sorted from blood, obtained in a trial of the OX40 agonist ivuxolimab. These receptors all stem from an adult with an advanced solid tumor such as melanoma, head and neck, liver or kidney cancer. CDR3s include the opening cysteine and the closing phenylalanine or tryptophan. Fields, in order: J gene, CDR3 length, D gene, clone size, V gene, CDR3 protein, CDR3 DNA. D genes are given only for firm matches. Size is omitted from some rows. Given values are once, few, many or a class for expanded clones.

J: TRBJ1-1; length: 16; D: NA; size: NA; V: TRBV7-9; CDR3: CASSLALGGAKTEAFF; DNA: TGTGCCAGCAGCTTAGCCCTAGGGGGGGCGAAAACTGAAGCTTTCTTT
J: TRBJ2-2; length: 16; D: TRBD2; size: NA; V: TRBV11-2; CDR3: CASSLVGGPVTGELFF; DNA: TGTGCCAGCAGCTTAGTGGGAGGGCCAGTTACCGGGGAGCTGTTTTTT
J: TRBJ2-2; length: 17; D: TRBD2; size: NA; V: TRBV7-2; CDR3: CASSPGLAGYTNVELFF; DNA: TGTGCCAGCAGCCCGGGACTAGCGGGGTATACTAATGTGGAGCTGTTTTTT
J: TRBJ2-1; length: 16; D: TRBD2; size: NA; V: TRBV5-4; CDR3: CASSQKRERAYNEQFF; DNA: TGCGCCAGCAGCCAAAAGCGGGAAAGGGCCTACAATGAGCAGTTCTTC
J: TRBJ2-1; length: 18; D: TRBD2; size: NA; V: TRBV7-2; CDR3: CASSLVGGSGSSYNEQFF; DNA: TGTGCCAGCAGCTTAGTAGGGGGTAGCGGGAGCTCCTACAATGAGCAGTTCTTC
J: TRBJ2-5; length: 14; D: NA; size: NA; V: TRBV28; CDR3: CASSLVRQQETQYF; DNA: TGTGCCAGCAGCCTAGTACGACAGCAAGAGACCCAGTACTTC
J: TRBJ2-7; length: 13; D: NA; size: NA; V: TRBV5-4; CDR3: CASSLGTAREQYF; DNA: TGTGCCAGCAGCCTGGGGACCGCGCGGGAGCAGTACTTC
J: TRBJ2-2; length: 14; D: TRBD1; size: NA; V: TRBV6-5; CDR3: CASSWTGVAGELFF; DNA: TGTGCCAGCAGTTGGACAGGGGTCGCCGGGGAGCTGTTTTTT
J: TRBJ2-6; length: 14; D: NA; size: NA; V: TRBV28; CDR3: CASTPSSGANVLTF; DNA: TGTGCCAGCACCCCCAGCTCTGGGGCCAACGTCCTGACTTTC
J: TRBJ1-5; length: 15; D: NA; size: NA; V: TRBV19; CDR3: CASTLLGGSNQPQHF; DNA: TGTGCCAGTACCCTCCTCGGGGGGAGCAATCAGCCCCAGCATTTT
J: TRBJ2-2; length: 14; D: NA; size: NA; V: TRBV27; CDR3: CASSFTRVTGELFF; DNA: TGTGCCAGCAGTTTTACCAGGGTGACCGGGGAGCTGTTTTTT
J: TRBJ2-1; length: 15; D: NA; size: NA; V: TRBV19; CDR3: CASSIGRDIYNEQFF; DNA: TGTGCCAGTAGTATCGGGCGAGATATCTACAATGAGCAGTTCTTC
J: TRBJ1-5; length: 13; D: NA; size: NA; V: TRBV29-1; CDR3: CSVGTENNQPQHF; DNA: TGCAGCGTTGGGACAGAGAATAATCAGCCCCAGCATTTT
J: TRBJ1-4; length: 15; D: NA; size: NA; V: TRBV6-1; CDR3: CASSEASAVNEKLFF; DNA: TGTGCCAGCAGTGAAGCGTCGGCCGTTAATGAAAAACTGTTTTTT
J: TRBJ1-2; length: 13; D: NA; size: NA; V: TRBV6-5; CDR3: CASSRFDRGGYTF; DNA: TGTGCCAGCAGCCGCTTTGACAGAGGTGGCTACACCTTC
J: TRBJ2-2; length: 13; D: NA; size: NA; V: TRBV19; CDR3: CASSIGYTGELFF; DNA: TGTGCCAGTAGTATCGGTTACACCGGGGAGCTGTTTTTT
J: TRBJ1-2; length: 14; D: TRBD1; size: NA; V: TRBV11-2; CDR3: CASSPLGTGTGYTF; DNA: TGTGCCAGCAGCCCTCTGGGGACAGGGACCGGCTACACCTTC
J: TRBJ2-3; length: 16; D: NA; size: NA; V: TRBV15; CDR3: CATSNPRDTSTDTQYF; DNA: TGTGCCACCAGCAACCCCCGGGACACTAGCACAGATACGCAGTATTTT
J: TRBJ2-7; length: 13; D: NA; size: NA; V: TRBV4-2; CDR3: CASSMRTDYEQYF; DNA: TGTGCCAGCAGCATGCGGACTGATTACGAGCAGTACTTC
J: TRBJ2-3; length: 12; D: NA; size: NA; V: TRBV29-1; CDR3: CSVEESTDTQYF; DNA: TGCAGCGTTGAAGAATCCACAGATACGCAGTATTTT
J: TRBJ1-2; length: 16; D: NA; size: NA; V: TRBV25-1; CDR3: CASSENEPSAGYGYTF; DNA: TGTGCCAGCAGTGAAAACGAGCCTTCCGCGGGCTATGGCTACACCTTC
J: TRBJ2-1; length: 16; D: NA; size: NA; V: TRBV19; CDR3: CASSEGYSGNINEQFF; DNA: TGTGCCAGTAGTGAAGGGTATAGCGGTAATATAAATGAGCAGTTCTTC
J: TRBJ1-1; length: 15; D: TRBD1; size: NA; V: TRBV5-1; CDR3: CASSSGQGAAAEAFF; DNA: TGCGCCAGCAGCTCGGGACAGGGGGCGGCGGCTGAAGCTTTCTTT
J: TRBJ2-7; length: 12; D: TRBD2; size: once; V: TRBV29-1; CDR3: CSVATGGNEQYF; DNA: TGCAGCGTTGCTACGGGGGGAAACGAGCAGTACTTC
J: TRBJ1-4; length: 13; D: NA; size: once; V: TRBV9; CDR3: CASTGVGGEKLFF; DNA: TGTGCCAGCACGGGAGTCGGAGGTGAAAAACTGTTTTTT
J: TRBJ1-1; length: 15; D: TRBD1; size: once; V: TRBV4-3; CDR3: CASSQGTGLSTEAFF; DNA: TGCGCCAGCAGCCAAGGGACAGGGTTGAGCACTGAAGCTTTCTTT
J: TRBJ2-3; length: 15; D: NA; size: NA; V: TRBV11-2; CDR3: CASSSWLALTDTQYF; DNA: TGTGCCAGCAGCTCCTGGCTAGCCCTCACAGATACGCAGTATTTT
J: TRBJ1-1; length: 17; D: NA; size: NA; V: TRBV4-3; CDR3: CASSPGIVPSEGTEAFF; DNA: TGCGCCAGCAGCCCCGGGATTGTGCCCTCTGAAGGCACTGAAGCTTTCTTT
J: TRBJ2-1; length: 14; D: TRBD2; size: NA; V: TRBV25-1; CDR3: CASSPAGGYNEQFF; DNA: TGTGCCAGCAGTCCAGCGGGGGGGTACAATGAGCAGTTCTTC
J: TRBJ1-1; length: 13; D: NA; size: NA; V: TRBV25-1; CDR3: CASSEPLETEAFF; DNA: TGTGCCAGCAGTGAACCCCTTGAAACTGAAGCTTTCTTT
J: TRBJ2-1; length: 14; D: TRBD2; size: NA; V: TRBV4-1; CDR3: CASSRGGSYNEQFF; DNA: TGCGCCAGCAGCCGGGGGGGTTCCTACAATGAGCAGTTCTTC
J: TRBJ2-5; length: 10; D: NA; size: NA; V: TRBV10-1; CDR3: CASMGETQYF; DNA: TGCGCCAGCATGGGCGAGACCCAGTACTTC
J: TRBJ2-7; length: 13; D: NA; size: once; V: TRBV29-1; CDR3: CSVESEPNYEQYF; DNA: TGCAGCGTTGAGTCAGAACCTAACTACGAGCAGTACTTC
J: TRBJ2-5; length: 15; D: TRBD1; size: NA; V: TRBV14; CDR3: CASSYHQGARETQYF; DNA: TGTGCCAGCAGCTACCATCAGGGGGCTCGGGAGACCCAGTACTTC
J: TRBJ1-5; length: 13; D: NA; size: NA; V: TRBV6-1; CDR3: CASSEGFNQPQHF; DNA: TGTGCCAGCAGTGAGGGTTTTAATCAGCCCCAGCATTTT
J: TRBJ1-1; length: 13; D: NA; size: NA; V: TRBV6-5; CDR3: CASSLTVDTEAFF; DNA: TGTGCCAGCAGTCTAACGGTAGACACTGAAGCTTTCTTT
J: TRBJ2-7; length: 17; D: TRBD1; size: NA; V: TRBV10-3; CDR3: CAISESMIGTGAYEQYF; DNA: TGTGCCATCAGTGAGTCGATGATAGGGACAGGGGCCTACGAGCAGTACTTC
J: TRBJ1-2; length: 14; D: NA; size: few; V: TRBV7-8; CDR3: CASSLGSSRSGYTF; DNA: TGTGCCAGCAGCTTAGGTTCATCAAGGTCTGGCTACACCTTC
J: TRBJ2-4; length: 11; D: NA; size: medium-sized; V: TRBV20-1; CDR3: CSVATDNIQYF; DNA: TGCAGTGTCGCGACTGATAACATTCAGTACTTC
J: TRBJ1-2; length: 15; D: TRBD1; size: few; V: TRBV9; CDR3: CASSAGGGMVYGYTF; DNA: TGTGCCAGCAGCGCAGGGGGCGGGATGGTCTATGGCTACACCTTC
J: TRBJ2-2; length: 12; D: NA; size: once; V: TRBV6-5; CDR3: CASQMGTGELFF; DNA: TGTGCCAGCCAAATGGGCACCGGGGAGCTGTTTTTT
J: TRBJ1-2; length: 16; D: NA; size: NA; V: TRBV6-6; CDR3: CASSYAGGGGLDGYTF; DNA: TGTGCCAGCAGTTACGCCGGGGGAGGGGGGCTCGATGGCTACACCTTC
J: TRBJ1-1; length: 14; D: TRBD1; size: NA; V: TRBV4-3; CDR3: CASSLRQGGTEAFF; DNA: TGCGCCAGCAGCCTCCGACAGGGAGGGACTGAAGCTTTCTTT
J: TRBJ2-1; length: 10; D: NA; size: NA; V: TRBV13; CDR3: CASGSTEQFF; DNA: TGTGCCAGCGGGAGTACTGAGCAGTTCTTC
J: TRBJ2-1; length: 16; D: TRBD2; size: NA; V: TRBV19; CDR3: CASSIGIAGGANEQFF; DNA: TGTGCCAGTAGTATCGGAATAGCGGGAGGTGCTAATGAGCAGTTCTTC
J: TRBJ1-6; length: 12; D: NA; size: once; V: TRBV9; CDR3: CASSVDGSPLHF; DNA: TGTGCCAGCAGCGTAGATGGTTCACCCCTCCACTTT
J: TRBJ2-3; length: 16; D: TRBD2; size: NA; V: TRBV13; CDR3: CASSAGTSGGMGTQYF; DNA: TGTGCCAGCAGCGCCGGGACTAGCGGGGGAATGGGTACGCAGTATTTT
J: TRBJ1-5; length: 14; D: NA; size: NA; V: TRBV11-2; CDR3: CASSLGYSNQPQHF; DNA: TGTGCCAGCAGCTTAGGATATAGCAATCAGCCCCAGCATTTT
J: TRBJ2-3; length: 13; D: NA; size: NA; V: TRBV6-1; CDR3: CASTGLGTDTQYF; DNA: TGTGCCAGCACGGGGCTCGGCACAGATACGCAGTATTTT
J: TRBJ2-5; length: 15; D: NA; size: NA; V: TRBV28; CDR3: CASSSTPGDLETQYF; DNA: TGTGCCAGCAGTAGCACCCCAGGGGATCTTGAGACCCAGTACTTC
J: TRBJ2-1; length: 16; D: NA; size: once; V: TRBV10-3; CDR3: CAISDWAGPSGNEQFF; DNA: TGTGCCATCAGTGATTGGGCGGGACCTTCTGGCAATGAGCAGTTCTTC
J: TRBJ2-3; length: 15; D: NA; size: few; V: TRBV29-1; CDR3: CSVEAFQGSTDTQYF; DNA: TGCAGCGTTGAAGCTTTTCAGGGAAGCACAGATACGCAGTATTTT
J: TRBJ2-5; length: 15; D: NA; size: NA; V: TRBV19; CDR3: CASSSWGGLQETQYF; DNA: TGTGCCAGTAGTTCGTGGGGGGGGCTTCAAGAGACCCAGTACTTC
J: TRBJ2-7; length: 12; D: NA; size: few; V: TRBV19; CDR3: CASSIQGYEQYF; DNA: TGTGCCAGTAGTATACAGGGATACGAGCAGTACTTC
J: TRBJ2-2; length: 16; D: NA; size: NA; V: TRBV14; CDR3: CASSQRDGVGTGELFF; DNA: TGTGCCAGCAGCCAAAGGGACGGAGTTGGAACCGGGGAGCTGTTTTTT
J: TRBJ1-2; length: 12; D: NA; size: NA; V: TRBV29-1; CDR3: CSVEMGLYGYTF; DNA: TGCAGCGTTGAAATGGGGCTCTATGGCTACACCTTC
J: TRBJ2-5; length: 15; D: TRBD1; size: NA; V: TRBV27; CDR3: CASSPRTGAQETQYF; DNA: TGTGCCAGCAGTCCCCGGACAGGGGCGCAAGAGACCCAGTACTTC
J: TRBJ1-1; length: 15; D: NA; size: NA; V: TRBV4-3; CDR3: CASSQDGGGNTEAFF; DNA: TGCGCCAGCAGCCAAGATGGGGGTGGGAACACTGAAGCTTTCTTT
J: TRBJ2-1; length: 12; D: NA; size: NA; V: TRBV5-6; CDR3: CASSSGAHYQFF; DNA: TGTGCCAGCAGCTCTGGGGCACACTACCAGTTCTTC
J: TRBJ1-6; length: 12; D: NA; size: NA; V: TRBV27; CDR3: CASSFINSPLHF; DNA: TGTGCCAGCAGTTTCATTAATTCACCCCTCCACTTT